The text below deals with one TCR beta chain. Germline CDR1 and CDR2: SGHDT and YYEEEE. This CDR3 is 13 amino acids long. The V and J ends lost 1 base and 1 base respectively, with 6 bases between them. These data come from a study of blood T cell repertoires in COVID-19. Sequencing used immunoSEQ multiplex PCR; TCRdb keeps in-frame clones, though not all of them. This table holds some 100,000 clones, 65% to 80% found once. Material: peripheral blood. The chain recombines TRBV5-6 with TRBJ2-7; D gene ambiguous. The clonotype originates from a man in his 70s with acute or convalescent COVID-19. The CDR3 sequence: CASSLTRSYEQYF. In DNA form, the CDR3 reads TGTGCCAGCAGCTTGACGAGGTCCTACGAGCAGTACTTC.